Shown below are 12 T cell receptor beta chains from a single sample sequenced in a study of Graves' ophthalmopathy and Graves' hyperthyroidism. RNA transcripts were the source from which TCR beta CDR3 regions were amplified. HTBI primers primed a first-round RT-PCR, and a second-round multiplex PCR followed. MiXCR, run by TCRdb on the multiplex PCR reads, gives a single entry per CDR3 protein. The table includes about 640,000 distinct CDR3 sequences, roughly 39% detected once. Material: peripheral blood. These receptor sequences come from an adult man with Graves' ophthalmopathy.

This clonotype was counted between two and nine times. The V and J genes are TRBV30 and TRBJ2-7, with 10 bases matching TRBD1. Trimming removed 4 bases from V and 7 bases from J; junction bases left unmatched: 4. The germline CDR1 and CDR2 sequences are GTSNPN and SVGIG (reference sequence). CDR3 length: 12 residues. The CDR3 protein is CAWTRTGGEQYF. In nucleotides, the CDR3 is TGTGCCTGGACAAGGACAGGGGGAGAGCAGTACTTC.

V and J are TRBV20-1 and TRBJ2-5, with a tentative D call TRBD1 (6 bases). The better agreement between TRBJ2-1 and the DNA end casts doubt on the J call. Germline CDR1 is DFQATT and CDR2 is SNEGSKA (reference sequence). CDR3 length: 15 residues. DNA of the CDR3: TGCAGTGCTAGAGATCTGGACAGTGGCAGGGCGAGGCAGTTCTTC. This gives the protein CSARDLDSGRARQFF.

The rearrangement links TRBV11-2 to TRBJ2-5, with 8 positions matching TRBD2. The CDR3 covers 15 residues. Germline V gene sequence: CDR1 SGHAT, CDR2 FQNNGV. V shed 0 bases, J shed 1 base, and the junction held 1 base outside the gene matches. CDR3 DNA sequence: TGTGCCAGCAGCTTAGAAGCGGGGGCCCAAGAGACCCAGTACTTC. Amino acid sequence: CASSLEAGAQETQYF.

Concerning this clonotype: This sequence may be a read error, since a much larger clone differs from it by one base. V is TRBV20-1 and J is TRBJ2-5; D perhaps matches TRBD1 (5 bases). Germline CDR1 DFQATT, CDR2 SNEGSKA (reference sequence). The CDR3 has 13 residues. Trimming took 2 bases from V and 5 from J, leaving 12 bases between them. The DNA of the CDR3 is TGCAGTGCTAGAAGGGGATTTCGGGAGACCCAGTACTTC. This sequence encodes CSARRGFRETQYF.

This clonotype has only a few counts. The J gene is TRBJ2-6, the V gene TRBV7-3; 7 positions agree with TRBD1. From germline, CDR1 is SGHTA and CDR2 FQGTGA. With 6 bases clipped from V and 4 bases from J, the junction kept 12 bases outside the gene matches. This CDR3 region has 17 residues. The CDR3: CASSFTFRGSGANVLTF. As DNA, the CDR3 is TGTGCCAGCAGTTTTACCTTCAGGGGGTCCGGGGCCAACGTCCTGACTTTC.

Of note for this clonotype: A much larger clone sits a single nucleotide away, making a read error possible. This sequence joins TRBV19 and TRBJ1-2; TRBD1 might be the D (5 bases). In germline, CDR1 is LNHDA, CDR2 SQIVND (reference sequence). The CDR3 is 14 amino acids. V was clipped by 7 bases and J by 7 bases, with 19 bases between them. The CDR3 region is CASIRPGTSCGYTF. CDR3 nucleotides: TGTGCCAGTATACGCCCAGGGACCTCCTGTGGCTACACCTTC. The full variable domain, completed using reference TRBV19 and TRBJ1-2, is DGGITQSPKYLFRKEGQNVTLSCEQNLNHDAMYWYRQDPGQGLRLIYYSQIVNDFQKGDIAEGYSVSREKKESFPLTVTSAQKNPTAFYLCASIRPGTSCGYTFGSGTRLTVV.

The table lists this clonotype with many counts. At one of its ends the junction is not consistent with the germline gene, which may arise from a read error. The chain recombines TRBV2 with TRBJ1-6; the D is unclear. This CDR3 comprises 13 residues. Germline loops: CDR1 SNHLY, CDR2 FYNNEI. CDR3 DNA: TGTGCCAGTAGTGGCGTGGATAATTCACCCCTCCACTTT. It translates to CASSGVDNSPLHF.

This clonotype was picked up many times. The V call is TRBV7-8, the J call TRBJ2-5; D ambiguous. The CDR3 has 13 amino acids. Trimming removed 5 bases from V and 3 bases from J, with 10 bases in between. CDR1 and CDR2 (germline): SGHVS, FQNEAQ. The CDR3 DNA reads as TGTGCCAGCAGCATGACACAAAAAGAGACCCAGTACTTC. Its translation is CASSMTQKETQYF. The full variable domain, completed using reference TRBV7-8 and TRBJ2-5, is GAGVSQSPRYKVAKRGQDVALRCDPISGHVSLFWYQQALGQGPEFLTYFQNEAQLDKSGLPSDRFFAERPEGSVSTLKIQRTQQEDSAVYLCASSMTQKETQYFGPGTRLLVL.

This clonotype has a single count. The CDR3 sequence: CASRHEGAGGGYEQYF. The CDR3 DNA reads as TGTGCCAGCAGACACGAGGGGGCTGGGGGAGGCTACGAGCAGTACTTC. V is TRBV7-9 and J is TRBJ2-7, with D possibly matching TRBD1 (7 bases). The CDR3 length is 16 residues. From germline, CDR1 is SEHNR and CDR2 FQNEAQ (reference sequence). V was trimmed by 6 bases and J by 3 bases, leaving 21 bases between them.

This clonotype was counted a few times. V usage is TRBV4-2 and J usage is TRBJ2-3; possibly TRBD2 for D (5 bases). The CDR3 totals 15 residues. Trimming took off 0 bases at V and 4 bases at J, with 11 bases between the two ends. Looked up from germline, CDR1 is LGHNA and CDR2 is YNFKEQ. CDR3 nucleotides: TGTGCCAGCAGCCAAGACCAGCGGCCCTCAGATACGCAGTATTTT. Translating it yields CASSQDQRPSDTQYF.

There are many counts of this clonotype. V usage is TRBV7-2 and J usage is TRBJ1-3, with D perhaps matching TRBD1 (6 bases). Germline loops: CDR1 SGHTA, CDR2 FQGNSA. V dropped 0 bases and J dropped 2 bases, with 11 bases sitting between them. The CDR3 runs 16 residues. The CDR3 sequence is CASSLAQGLAGNTIYF. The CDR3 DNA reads TGTGCCAGCAGCTTAGCGCAGGGGCTCGCTGGAAACACCATATATTTT.

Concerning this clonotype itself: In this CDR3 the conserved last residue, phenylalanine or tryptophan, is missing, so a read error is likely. The CDR3 is CSVEKGQGAVAFL. DNA of the CDR3: TGCAGCGTGGAAAAGGGACAGGGCGCGGTAGCTTTCCTT. The genes are TRBV29-1 and TRBJ1-1; 9 bases are a match to TRBD1. Germline V gene sequence: CDR1 SQVTM, CDR2 ANQGSEA. The CDR3 is made up of 13 amino acids. The ends lost 6 bases at V and 10 bases at J; junction bases unmatched: 12.